The 9 T cell receptor beta chains presented below share a single source sample, sequenced in a study of blood T cell repertoires in COVID-19. The protocol was immunoSEQ multiplex PCR, while the TCRdb copy is restricted to in-frame clones and leaves out a portion. The table has hundreds of thousands of clones, around 90% seen once. The sequencing input was PBMCs or T cells enriched from blood (not recorded which). All receptors come from a woman aged 40 to 50 with acute COVID-19.

This clone was seen just once. V and J are TRBV4-2 and TRBJ2-6; 8 bases are shared with TRBD1. CDR1 and CDR2 from the germline V gene are LGHNA and YNFKEQ. Germline trimming cut 3 bases from V and 2 bases from J; bases unmatched to any gene: 9. The CDR3 is made up of 18 amino acids. CDR3 loop: CASSQDRVGLAGANVLTF. The CDR3 coding sequence is TGTGCCAGCAGCCAGGACAGGGTAGGGCTTGCTGGGGCCAACGTCCTGACTTTC.

This rearrangement joins TRBV6-5 to TRBJ1-5; TRBD1 is a possible D gene (5 bases). Trimming shortened V by 5 bases and J by 0 bases, and 11 bases separated the two germline ends. The CDR3 length is 15 residues. Germline CDR1 and CDR2: MNHEY and SVGAGI. CDR3 sequence (DNA): TGTGCCAGCAGTCCAGGACATCTTAGCAATCAGCCCCAGCATTTT. This codes for CASSPGHLSNQPQHF.

The chain has TRBV25-1 and TRBJ2-2, with 12 bases aligning to TRBD1. Unmatched junction bases numbered 9, after V lost 4 bases and J lost 3 bases. There are 18 residues in the CDR3. In germline, CDR1 is MGHDK, CDR2 SYGVNS. CDR3 coding DNA: TGTGCCAGCAGTGGCGGTAGGGACAGGGGGCGCGACACCGGGGAGCTGTTTTTT. Its protein product is CASSGGRDRGRDTGELFF.

The rearrangement links TRBV2 to TRBJ2-3; no firm D call. Germline values: CDR1 SNHLY, CDR2 FYNNEI. The CDR3 loop spans 17 amino acids. The germline V and J ends were trimmed by 2 bases and 2 bases, with 17 bases remaining between them. CDR3 DNA sequence: TGTGCCAGCAGTGAACCCAACAATCTAGTAATCACAGATACGCAGTATTTT. As protein: CASSEPNNLVITDTQYF.

This sequence joins TRBV19 and TRBJ1-2, with 7 bases that match TRBD1. CDR3 length: 15 amino acids. The V gene's germline CDR1 is LNHDA and CDR2 SQIVND (reference sequence). Trimming at V came to 5 bases and at J to 2 bases, leaving 8 bases not matched to a gene. Written as DNA, the CDR3 is TGTGCCAGTAGTCCTAAGACAGGGAAGAACTATGGCTACACCTTC. This gives the protein CASSPKTGKNYGYTF.

The count of this clone is one. This chain links TRBV10-1 with TRBJ2-1; 13 bases map to TRBD2. The CDR3 loop spans 16 amino acids. Germline CDR1 WNHNN, CDR2 SYGVQD (reference sequence). V lost 5 bases and J lost 7; bases outside the gene matches: 8. The CDR3 region has the DNA TGCGCCAGCAGTCCACTAGCGGGGGGGCTTGGGAATGAGCAGTTCTTC. Translating gives CASSPLAGGLGNEQFF.

The V and J genes are TRBV15 and TRBJ1-2, with 9 positions matching TRBD1. The CDR3 contains 15 residues. Per the germline V gene, CDR1 is LNHNV and CDR2 is YYDKDF (reference sequence). V lost 4 bases to trimming and J lost 2 bases; unmatched junction nucleotides: 5. CDR3 in amino acids: CATSTDRGLNYGYTF. The CDR3 DNA reads as TGTGCCACCAGCACGGACAGGGGACTCAACTATGGCTACACCTTC.

The chain couples TRBV5-1 to TRBJ1-2; D is possibly TRBD1 (5 bases). The CDR3 runs to 15 residues. V dropped 6 bases and J dropped 4 bases, with 19 bases sitting between them. The V gene's germline CDR1 is SGHRS and CDR2 YFSETQ. DNA for the CDR3: TGCGCCAGCACCTCCACGGCCACGGGGGGCTATGGCTACACCTTC. The encoded protein is CASTSTATGGYGYTF.

The J gene is TRBJ1-6, the V gene TRBV30; the D is unclear. Deletions cut 3 bases from V and 10 bases from J, with 22 bases between. The CDR3 consists of 16 residues. CDR1 and CDR2 from the germline V gene are GTSNPN and SVGIG (reference sequence). DNA for the CDR3: TGTGCCTGGAGAGACGGGAGACTTTTGACCTACTCACCCCTCCACTTT. It specifies CAWRDGRLLTYSPLHF.